The 3 T cell receptor beta chains below were found in one sample sequenced in a study of shared clonotypes between healthy human individuals (dated by TCRdb to the early 2020s). The library relied on the immunoSEQ multiplex PCR assay. TCRdb took over this immuneACCESS table, retaining in-frame rearrangements with V and J assigned. Such tables are incomplete; in checked studies, under half of the missing clones stem from an unresolved V gene, and the remainder is unexplained. The sample table shows roughly 650,000 clones, and more than 95% are seen once. The leading ten clones occupy approximately 0.057% of the sample. The sample comprised naive CD4+ T cells sorted from blood. This specimen's cell subset or site label, interpreted: CD45RA+ positively selected. Receptors were obtained from a woman aged 25 to 45 in good health.

The sample holds one count of this clone. The chain has TRBV7-2 and TRBJ2-3; D unresolved. Germline CDR1 SGHTA, CDR2 FQGNSA. V was clipped by 1 base and J by 0 bases, with 8 bases between them. The CDR3 extends over 15 amino acids. CDR3 DNA sequence: TGTGCCAGCAGCTTAGTCGGATCTAGCACAGATACGCAGTATTTT. This sequence encodes CASSLVGSSTDTQYF.

The V call is TRBV5-1, the J call TRBJ2-2, with 7 bases that match TRBD1. V lost 1 base, J lost 4 bases, and 1 base stayed unmatched. Germline-derived CDR1 and CDR2 are SGHRS and YFSETQ. The CDR3 has 14 amino acids. CDR3 amino acids: CASSLTGVTGELFF. The CDR3 nucleotides are TGCGCCAGCAGCTTGACAGGGGTCACCGGGGAGCTGTTTTTT.

With respect to this clone: This sample includes further DNA sequences coding for the same CDR3. The V gene is TRBV28, the J gene TRBJ2-7; no clear D gene. Per the germline V gene, CDR1 is MDHEN and CDR2 is SYDVKM. The CDR3 is made up of 11 amino acids. Trimming cost V 3 bases and J 4 bases, with 4 bases left between them. The chain's CDR3 is CASSLNYEQYF. The DNA of the CDR3 is TGTGCCAGCAGTTTGAATTACGAGCAGTACTTC.